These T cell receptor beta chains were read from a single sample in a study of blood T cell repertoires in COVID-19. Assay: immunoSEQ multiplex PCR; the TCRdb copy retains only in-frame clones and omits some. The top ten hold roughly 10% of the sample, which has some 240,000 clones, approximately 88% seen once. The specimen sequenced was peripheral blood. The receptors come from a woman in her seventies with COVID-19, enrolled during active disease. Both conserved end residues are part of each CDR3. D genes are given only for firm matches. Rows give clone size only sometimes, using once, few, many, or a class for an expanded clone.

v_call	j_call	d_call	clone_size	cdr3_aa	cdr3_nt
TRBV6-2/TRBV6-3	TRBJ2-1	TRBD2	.	CASSVGLAGAGEQFF	TGTGCCAGCAGTGTGGGACTAGCGGGAGCCGGTGAGCAGTTCTTC
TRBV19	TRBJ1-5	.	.	CASSIEVSWPQHF	TGTGCCAGTAGTATAGAGGTCAGTTGGCCCCAGCATTTT
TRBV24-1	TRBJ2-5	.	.	CATSDFARQETQYF	TGTGCCACCAGTGATTTCGCCAGACAAGAGACCCAGTACTTC
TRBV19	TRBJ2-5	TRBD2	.	CASSKTSGRAGKTQYF	TGTGCCAGTAGTAAGACTAGCGGGAGGGCCGGGAAGACCCAGTACTTC
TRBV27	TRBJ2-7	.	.	CASRPRSSYEQYF	TGTGCCAGCAGACCGAGGAGCTCCTACGAGCAGTACTTC
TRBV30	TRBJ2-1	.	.	CACTGRGGRINEQFF	TGTGCCTGCACCGGAAGGGGGGGGCGAATCAATGAGCAGTTCTTC
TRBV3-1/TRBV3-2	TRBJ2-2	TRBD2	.	CASSRTSGTTGELFF	TGTGCCAGCAGCCGGACTAGCGGAACAACCGGGGAGCTGTTTTTT
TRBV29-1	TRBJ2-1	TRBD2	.	CSVSLAGGTYNEQFF	TGCAGCGTTAGCCTAGCGGGAGGGACCTACAATGAGCAGTTCTTC
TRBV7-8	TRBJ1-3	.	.	CASSLRPQALSGNTIYF	TGTGCCAGCAGCTTAAGACCACAGGCCCTCTCTGGAAACACCATATATTTT
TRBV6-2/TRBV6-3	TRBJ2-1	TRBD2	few	CASSILAVHPTANEQFF	TGTGCCAGCAGTATACTAGCGGTCCACCCAACGGCCAATGAGCAGTTCTTC
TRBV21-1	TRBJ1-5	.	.	CASSKVGTGGENQPQHF	TGTGCCAGCAGCAAAGTAGGGACAGGGGGCGAAAATCAGCCCCAGCATTTT
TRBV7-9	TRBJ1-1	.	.	CASSPTSNTEAFF	TGTGCCAGCAGTCCAACTTCGAACACTGAAGCTTTCTTT
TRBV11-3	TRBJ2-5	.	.	CASSRGRLAVETQYF	TGTGCCAGCAGCCGGGGGCGACTAGCAGTAGAGACCCAGTACTTC
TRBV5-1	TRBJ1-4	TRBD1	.	CASSPGQGAEKLFF	TGCGCCAGCAGCCCGGGACAGGGGGCCGAAAAACTGTTTTTT
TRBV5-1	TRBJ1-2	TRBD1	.	CASRRDREDGYTF	TGCGCCAGTCGCCGGGACAGGGAGGATGGCTACACCTTC
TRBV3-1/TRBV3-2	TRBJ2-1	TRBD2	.	CASSQDRVTSGLSYNEQFF	TGTGCCAGCAGCCAAGATCGAGTAACTAGCGGTCTCTCCTACAATGAGCAGTTCTTC
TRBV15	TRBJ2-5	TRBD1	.	CATSSPQQGLRETQYF	TGTGCCACCAGTTCCCCCCAACAGGGGCTCCGAGAGACCCAGTACTTC
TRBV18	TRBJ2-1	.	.	CASSETQGYNEQFF	TGTGCCAGCTCAGAGACTCAAGGATACAATGAGCAGTTCTTC
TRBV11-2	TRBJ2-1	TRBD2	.	CASSLTSGGYYNEQFF	TGTGCCAGCAGCTTAACTAGCGGGGGTTACTACAATGAGCAGTTCTTC
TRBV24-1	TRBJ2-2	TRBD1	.	CATSDQDRVTGELFF	TGTGCCACCAGTGACCAAGACAGGGTCACCGGGGAGCTGTTTTTT
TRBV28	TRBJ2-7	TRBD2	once	CASNPRGSGKDYEQYF	TGTGCCAGCAACCCTCGGGGTAGCGGGAAAGACTACGAGCAGTACTTC
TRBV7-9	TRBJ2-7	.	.	CASSPRLVKHEQYF	TGTGCCAGCAGCCCGAGACTAGTAAAGCACGAGCAGTACTTC
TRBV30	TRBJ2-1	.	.	CAWSRQRYNEQFF	TGTGCCTGGAGCCGACAGAGATACAATGAGCAGTTCTTC
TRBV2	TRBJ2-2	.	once	CASNRDVGELFF	TGTGCCAGCAACAGGGATGTCGGGGAGCTGTTTTTT
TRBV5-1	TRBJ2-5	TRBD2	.	CASSFSGTSGQETQYF	TGCGCCAGCAGCTTCTCCGGGACTAGCGGACAAGAGACCCAGTACTTC
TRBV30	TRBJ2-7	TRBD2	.	CAWRKGLAGAYEQYF	TGTGCCTGGAGAAAGGGTCTAGCGGGAGCCTACGAGCAGTACTTC
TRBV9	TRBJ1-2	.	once	CASSVGGGIGGYTF	TGTGCCAGCAGTGTAGGAGGGGGTATAGGTGGCTACACCTTC
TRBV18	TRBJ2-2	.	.	CASSPAVLASGGELFF	TGTGCCAGCTCACCAGCGGTTCTAGCGTCCGGCGGGGAGCTGTTTTTT
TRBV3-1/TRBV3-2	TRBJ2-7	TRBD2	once	CASRRAGGDKTYEQYF	TGTGCCAGCAGACGCGCGGGGGGAGACAAAACCTACGAGCAGTACTTC
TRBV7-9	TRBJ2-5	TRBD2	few	CASSRAGGETQYF	TGTGCCAGCAGCCGAGCGGGAGGGGAGACCCAGTACTTC
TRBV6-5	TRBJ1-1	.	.	CASKPGHQNTEAFF	TGTGCCAGCAAACCGGGACATCAGAACACTGAAGCTTTCTTT
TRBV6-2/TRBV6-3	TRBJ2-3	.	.	CASSGPFPDTQYF	TGTGCCAGCAGTGGGCCCTTTCCAGATACGCAGTATTTT
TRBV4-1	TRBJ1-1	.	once	CASSQDVGRLHTEAFF	TGCGCCAGCAGCCAAGATGTAGGCAGGCTACACACTGAAGCTTTCTTT
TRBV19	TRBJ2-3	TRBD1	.	CASTRQGITDTQYF	TGTGCCAGCACCCGACAGGGGATCACAGATACGCAGTATTTT
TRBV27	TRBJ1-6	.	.	CASSLRGSPLHF	TGTGCCAGCAGTCTCAGGGGCTCACCCCTCCACTTT
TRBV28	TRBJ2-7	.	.	CATRTVSYEQYF	TGTGCCACTCGGACAGTCTCCTACGAGCAGTACTTC
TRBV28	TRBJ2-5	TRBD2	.	CASSFGTSGNQETQYF	TGTGCCAGCAGTTTCGGGACTAGCGGGAATCAAGAGACCCAGTACTTC
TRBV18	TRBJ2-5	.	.	CASSPAGTDGETQYF	TGTGCCAGCTCACCTGCAGGTACAGACGGAGAGACCCAGTACTTC
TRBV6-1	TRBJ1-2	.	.	CASSEVPGNGYTF	TGTGCCAGCAGTGAAGTGCCGGGGAATGGCTACACCTTC
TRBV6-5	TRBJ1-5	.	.	CASREAGQPQHF	TGTGCCAGCAGGGAGGCGGGTCAGCCCCAGCATTTT
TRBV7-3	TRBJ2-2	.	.	CASTVANTGELFF	TGTGCCAGCACGGTCGCGAACACCGGGGAGCTGTTTTTT
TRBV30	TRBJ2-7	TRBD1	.	CAWSAQGGEQYF	TGTGCCTGGAGTGCACAGGGGGGTGAGCAGTACTTC
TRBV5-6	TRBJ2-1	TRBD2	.	CASSLAFSRAGAGNEQFF	TGTGCCAGCAGCTTGGCCTTTTCCAGGGCGGGAGCTGGCAATGAGCAGTTCTTC
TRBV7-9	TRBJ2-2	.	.	CATQSGELFF	TGTGCCACGCAGTCCGGGGAGCTGTTTTTT
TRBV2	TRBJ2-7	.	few	CASRADSYEQYF	TGTGCCAGCAGAGCGGACTCCTACGAGCAGTACTTC
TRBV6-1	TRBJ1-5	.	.	CASSERIPGHNINQPQHF	TGTGCCAGCAGTGAGAGAATACCGGGACATAACATCAATCAGCCCCAGCATTTT
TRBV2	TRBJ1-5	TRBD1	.	CASSGTGGFGNQPQHF	TGTGCCAGCAGTGGAACAGGGGGATTTGGCAATCAGCCCCAGCATTTT
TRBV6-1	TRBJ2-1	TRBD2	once	CASSEGISGIYNEQFF	TGTGCCAGCAGTGAAGGGATTAGCGGGATTTACAATGAGCAGTTCTTC
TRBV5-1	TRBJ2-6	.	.	CASSRGSGNSGANVLTF	TGCGCCAGCAGCCGGGGGAGCGGCAACTCTGGGGCCAACGTCCTGACTTTC
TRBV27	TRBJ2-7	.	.	CASSTGTFSYEQYF	TGTGCCAGCAGTACGGGGACTTTTTCCTACGAGCAGTACTTC
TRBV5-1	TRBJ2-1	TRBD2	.	CASSPTSGSNNEQFF	TGCGCCAGCAGCCCAACTAGCGGGAGTAACAATGAGCAGTTCTTC
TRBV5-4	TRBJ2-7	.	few	CASSLVLSSGEQYF	TGTGCCAGCAGCTTGGTGCTAAGTTCTGGCGAGCAGTACTTC